This is a list of T cell receptor beta chains from one sample in a study of early T cells in non-severe SARS-CoV-2 infection. From the 5' RACE reads, TCRdb called clonotypes with MiXCR, one entry per CDR3 protein. Counted here are roughly 63,000 distinct CDR3 sequences, roughly 13% occurring once; the ten biggest clones make up approximately 4.8%. The specimen sequenced was whole blood. The receptors shown here come from an adult who was a healthcare worker with PCR-confirmed SARS-CoV-2 infection or an uninfected control (not recorded which). Each CDR3 is given with its conserved first and last residue.

J,V,CDR3
TRBJ2-2,TRBV5-1,CASSLVGQSTNTGELFF
TRBJ1-6,TRBV6-5,CASTRPVDGGYNSPLHF
TRBJ2-3,TRBV10-3,CAISETSDTQYF
TRBJ1-1,TRBV18,CASSGTGDRYTEAFF
TRBJ2-1,TRBV7-7,CASSPPGGSYNEQFF
TRBJ2-7,TRBV6-6,CASSYSDRTYEQYF
TRBJ1-1,TRBV3-1,CASSQGSGRTEVFF
TRBJ2-5,TRBV12-3/TRBV12-4,CASSPGTLGPETQYF
TRBJ1-6,TRBV6-4,CASSRDNNSPLHF
TRBJ2-1,TRBV7-9,CASSLALGQYNEQFF
TRBJ1-6,TRBV7-9,CASSSEGSPLHF
TRBJ1-3,TRBV5-1,CASSAAGGFGNTIYF
TRBJ2-2,TRBV7-8,CASSLVSLNTGELFF
TRBJ2-7,TRBV9,CASSVDSGVYEQYF
TRBJ2-3,TRBV11-2,CASGRAGAADTQYF
TRBJ2-7,TRBV7-8,CASSPRDFYEQYF
TRBJ1-3,TRBV3-1,CASSQAGNGNTIYF
TRBJ2-5,TRBV12-3/TRBV12-4,CASSLEGVAGETQYF